This T cell receptor beta chain came from a study of T cell responses to AZD1222 COVID-19 vaccine. Study observations and caveats: White British donors predominated, females outnumbered males, and clonal diversity was possibly underestimated. Vaccine-associated CD4 TCRs spanned spike, dominant at 160-218 and 743-854.

Assay used: immunoSEQ multiplex PCR; TCRdb lists only in-frame clones, some missing. The table lists 90,000 to 120,000 clones, about 90% of them singletons. This clone was counted a single time. Its antigen remains unidentified. The junction had 19 bases not matched to a gene; V was cut back by 3 bases and J by 4 bases. The CDR3 runs to 18 residues. The germline CDR1 and CDR2 sequences are DFQATT and SNEGSKA (reference sequence). Pooling was applied to second doses at about 4 or about 12 weeks. The chain uses TRBV20-1 and TRBJ1-2, with 8 positions matching TRBD1. The receptor comes from an adult who received the AZD1222 COVID-19 vaccine. Sample: peripheral blood, taken 28 days after the second AZD1222 dose. The CDR3: CSASTPPGQASPTYGYTF. The DNA for the CDR3 is TGCAGTGCTAGTACCCCTCCGGGACAGGCGTCCCCGACCTATGGCTACACCTTC.